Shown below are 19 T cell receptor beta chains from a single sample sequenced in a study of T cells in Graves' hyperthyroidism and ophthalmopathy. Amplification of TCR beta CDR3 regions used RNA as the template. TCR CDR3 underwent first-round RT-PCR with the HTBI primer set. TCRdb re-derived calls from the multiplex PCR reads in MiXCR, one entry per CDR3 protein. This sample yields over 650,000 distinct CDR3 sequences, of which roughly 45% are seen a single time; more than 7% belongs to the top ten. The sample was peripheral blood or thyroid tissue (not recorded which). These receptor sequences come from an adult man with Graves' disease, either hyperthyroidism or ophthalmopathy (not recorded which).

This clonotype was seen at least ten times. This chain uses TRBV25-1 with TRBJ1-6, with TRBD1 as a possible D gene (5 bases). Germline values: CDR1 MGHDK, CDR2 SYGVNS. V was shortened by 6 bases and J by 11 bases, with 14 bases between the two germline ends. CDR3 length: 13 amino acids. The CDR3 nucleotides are TGTGCCAGCAGCCATGGGACTCCCACACCCCTCCACTTT. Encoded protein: CASSHGTPTPLHF.

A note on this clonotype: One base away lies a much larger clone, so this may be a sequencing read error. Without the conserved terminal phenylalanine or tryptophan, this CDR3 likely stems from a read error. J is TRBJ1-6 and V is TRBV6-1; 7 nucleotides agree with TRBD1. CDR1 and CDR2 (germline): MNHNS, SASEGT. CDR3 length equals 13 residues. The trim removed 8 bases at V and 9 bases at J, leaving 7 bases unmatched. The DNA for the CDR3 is TGTGCCAGCTGTGCGGACAGGAGTTCACCCCTCCACCTT. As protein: CASCADRSSPLHL.

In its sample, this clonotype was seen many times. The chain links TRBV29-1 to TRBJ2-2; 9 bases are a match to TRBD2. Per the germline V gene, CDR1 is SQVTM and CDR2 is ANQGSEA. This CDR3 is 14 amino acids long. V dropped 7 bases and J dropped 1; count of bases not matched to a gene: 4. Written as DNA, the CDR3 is TGCAGCGGTTCTAGCGGGGTGAACACCGGGGAGCTGTTTTTT. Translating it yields CSGSSGVNTGELFF.

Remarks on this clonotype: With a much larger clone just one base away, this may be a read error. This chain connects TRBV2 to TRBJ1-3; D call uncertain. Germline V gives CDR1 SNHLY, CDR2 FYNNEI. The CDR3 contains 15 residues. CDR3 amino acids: CASSDVGSSGSTIYF. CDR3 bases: TGTGCCAGCAGTGATGTTGGCAGCTCTGGAAGCACCATATATTTT.

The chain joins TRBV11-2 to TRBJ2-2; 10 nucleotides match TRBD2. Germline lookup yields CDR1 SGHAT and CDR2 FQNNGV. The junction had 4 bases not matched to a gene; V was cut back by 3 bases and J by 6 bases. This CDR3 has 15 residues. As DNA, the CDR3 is TGTGCCAGCAGCTTGCTAGCGGGAGCAGCCGGGGAGCTGTTTTTT. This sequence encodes CASSLLAGAAGELFF.

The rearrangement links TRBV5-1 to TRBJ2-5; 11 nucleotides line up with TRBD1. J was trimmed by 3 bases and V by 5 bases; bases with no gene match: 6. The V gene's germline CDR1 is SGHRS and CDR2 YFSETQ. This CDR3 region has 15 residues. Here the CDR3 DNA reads TGCGCCAGCAGGGGGACAGGGGGGACCGAAGAGACCCAGTACTTC. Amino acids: CASRGTGGTEETQYF.

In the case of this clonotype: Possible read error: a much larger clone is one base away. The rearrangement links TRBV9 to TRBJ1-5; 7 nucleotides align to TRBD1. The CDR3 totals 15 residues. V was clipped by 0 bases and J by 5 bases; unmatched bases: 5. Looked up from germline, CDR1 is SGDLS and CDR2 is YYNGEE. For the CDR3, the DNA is TGTGCCAGCAGCGTAGAAGGGACAGCGGATCAGCCCCAGCATTTT. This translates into CASSVEGTADQPQHF.

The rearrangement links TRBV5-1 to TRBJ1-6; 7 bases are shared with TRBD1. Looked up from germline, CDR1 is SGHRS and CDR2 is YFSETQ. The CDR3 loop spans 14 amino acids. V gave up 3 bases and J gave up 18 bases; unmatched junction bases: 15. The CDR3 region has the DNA TGCGCCAGCAGCTCGGGACAGTATAATTCACCACCCCACTTT. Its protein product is CASSSGQYNSPPHF.

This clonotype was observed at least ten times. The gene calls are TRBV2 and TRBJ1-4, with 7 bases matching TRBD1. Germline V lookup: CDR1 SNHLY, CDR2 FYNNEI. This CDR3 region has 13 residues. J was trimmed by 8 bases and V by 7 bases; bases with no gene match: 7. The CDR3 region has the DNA TGTGCCAGCAAGAGGGGGCGTAACGAAAAACTGTTTTTT. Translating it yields CASKRGRNEKLFF.

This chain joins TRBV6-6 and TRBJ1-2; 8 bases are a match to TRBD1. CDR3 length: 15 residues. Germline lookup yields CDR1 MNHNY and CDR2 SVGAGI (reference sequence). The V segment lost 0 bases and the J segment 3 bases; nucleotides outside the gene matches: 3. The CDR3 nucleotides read TGTGCCAGCAGTTACTCGACAGGGGCGGACTATGGCTACACCTTC. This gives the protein CASSYSTGADYGYTF.

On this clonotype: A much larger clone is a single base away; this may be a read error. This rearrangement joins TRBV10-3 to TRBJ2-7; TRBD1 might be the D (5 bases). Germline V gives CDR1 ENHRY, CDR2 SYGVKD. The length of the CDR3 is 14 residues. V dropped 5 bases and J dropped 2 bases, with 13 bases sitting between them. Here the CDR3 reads CAISRQQLAYEQYF. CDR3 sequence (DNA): TGTGCCATCAGTAGACAGCAACTGGCCTACGAGCAGTACTTC.

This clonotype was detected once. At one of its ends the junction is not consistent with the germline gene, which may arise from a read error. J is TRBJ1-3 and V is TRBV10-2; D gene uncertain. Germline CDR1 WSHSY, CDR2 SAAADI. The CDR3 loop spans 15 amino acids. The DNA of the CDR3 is TGTGCCAGCATCCCCGCGGATTCCTCTGGAAACACCATATATTTT. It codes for CASIPADSSGNTIYF.

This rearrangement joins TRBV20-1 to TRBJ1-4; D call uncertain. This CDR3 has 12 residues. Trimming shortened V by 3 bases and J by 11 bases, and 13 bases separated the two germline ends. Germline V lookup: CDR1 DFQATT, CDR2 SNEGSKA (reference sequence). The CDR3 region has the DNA TGCAGTGCTAGTCCTCAGACTCGGAAACTGTTTTTT. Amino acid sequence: CSASPQTRKLFF.

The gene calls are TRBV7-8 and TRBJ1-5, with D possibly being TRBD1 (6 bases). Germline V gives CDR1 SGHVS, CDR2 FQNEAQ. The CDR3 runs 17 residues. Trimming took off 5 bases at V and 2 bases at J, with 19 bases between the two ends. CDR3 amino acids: CASSTPPGGPGNQPQHF. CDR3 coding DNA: TGTGCCAGCAGCACCCCTCCGGGGGGGCCGGGCAATCAGCCCCAGCATTTT.

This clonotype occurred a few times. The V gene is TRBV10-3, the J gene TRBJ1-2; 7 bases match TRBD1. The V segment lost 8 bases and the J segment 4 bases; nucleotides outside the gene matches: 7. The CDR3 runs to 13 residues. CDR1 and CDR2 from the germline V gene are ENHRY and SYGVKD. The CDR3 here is CAIRDSQFYGYTF. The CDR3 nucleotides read TGTGCCATCCGGGACAGTCAATTCTATGGCTACACCTTC.

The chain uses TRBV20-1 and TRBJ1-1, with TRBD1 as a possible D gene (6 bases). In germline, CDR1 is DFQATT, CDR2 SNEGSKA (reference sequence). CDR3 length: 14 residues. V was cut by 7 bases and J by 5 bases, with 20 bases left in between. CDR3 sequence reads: CSGRVRGGGTEAFF. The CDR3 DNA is TGCAGTGGCCGGGTGAGGGGGGGTGGGACTGAAGCTTTCTTT.

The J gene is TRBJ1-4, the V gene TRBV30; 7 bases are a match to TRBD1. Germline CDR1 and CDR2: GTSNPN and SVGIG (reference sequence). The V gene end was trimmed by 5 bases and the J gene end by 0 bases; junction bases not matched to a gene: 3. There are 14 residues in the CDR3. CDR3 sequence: CAWDTGATNEKLFF. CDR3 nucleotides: TGTGCCTGGGACACAGGGGCAACTAATGAAAAACTGTTTTTT.

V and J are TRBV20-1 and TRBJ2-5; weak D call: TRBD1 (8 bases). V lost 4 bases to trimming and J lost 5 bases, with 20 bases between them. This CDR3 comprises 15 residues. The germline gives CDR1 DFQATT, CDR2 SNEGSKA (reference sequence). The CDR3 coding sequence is TGCAGTGCTACCGGACAGGGAGGGCCGAGGGAGACCCAGTACTTC. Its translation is CSATGQGGPRETQYF.

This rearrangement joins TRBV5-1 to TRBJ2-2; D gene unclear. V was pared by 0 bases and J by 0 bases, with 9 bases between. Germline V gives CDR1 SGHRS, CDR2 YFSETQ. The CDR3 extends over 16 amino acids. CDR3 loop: CASSLGHLTNTGELFF. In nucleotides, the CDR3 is TGCGCCAGCAGCTTGGGTCACTTGACGAACACCGGGGAGCTGTTTTTT.